Sequencing of this TCR beta chain was carried out in a study of shared clonotypes between healthy human individuals (dated by TCRdb to 2020 to 2022). As for the study more broadly: A few men and a couple of women, aged 18 to 49 years, made up the cohort. For each donor, three plates each were used for CD4 naive and CD4 memory, two plates were used for CD8 naive, and one plate was used for CD8 memory. To estimate repertoire size and how much clonotypes are shared between individuals, the study performed deep sequencing of blood TCR repertoires from roughly five healthy adults. To increase sequencing depth and limit assay-specific biases, TCR repertoire library preparation and sequencing were carried out by different laboratories using diverse techniques. Each donor's leukapheresis produced roughly between roughly 0.85 and 9 billion PBMCs. On the study overall, not on this receptor specifically: Because the study included a small number of donors, the genetic and exposure-history diversity represented was limited. Incomplete sequencing was indicated by rarefaction of sorted-subset datasets, despite the large sequencing depth. Sharing across a handful of donors was observed for around 5% of naive CD4, 3% to 4% of naive CD8, roughly 2.4% of memory CD4, and around 0.4% of memory CD8 clonotypes. Clonotypes shared by all four sorted-subset donors showed higher generation probabilities than non-shared clonotypes. Sampling was restricted to blood, and TCR repertoires in tissue are likely to differ from TCR repertoires in blood. Pairwise subsampling led to the expectation that sequencing depth would affect the degree of clonotype sharing among donors. Estimated clonotype richness was generally larger for naive than for memory subsets.

Using the deep immunoSEQ assay, multiplex PCR amplified TCR CDR3 regions from genomic DNA. Extracted genomic DNA from each cell subset was distributed evenly across all wells of several immunoSEQ 96-well plates, and each plate was treated as a replicate. For sorted subsets, 150 to 200 ng genomic DNA, equal to about 30,000 T cell genomes, was loaded into each replicate PCR. Purified libraries were quantified with a Qubit 3.0 fluorometer, sized on a Bioanalyzer 2100, and re-quantified with the KAPA Library Quantification kit. Every immunoSEQ 96-well plate was sequenced on a separate single-read 150-cycle Illumina NextSeq 550 flow cell. Regarding the original processing steps: Because the immunoSEQ output held only junctional sequences and lacked quality scores, the filtering could not match the filtering applied to full-length reads. To assign V/J genes and CDR3, sequences were annotated against IMGT germline references using PyIR, a Python wrapper for IgBLAST v1.9. Reads were filtered out if the reads had weak V/J assignments (E-value above 1e-6), no CDR3, stop codons, out-of-frame junctions, or ambiguous translated residues. A V3J clonotype was defined by an identical inferred V gene, J gene, and CDR3 amino acid sequence. Percentage overlap between repertoires was calculated by dividing the number of shared unique clonotypes by the size of the smaller repertoire. Repertoire richness was assessed with RTK rarefaction, the Chao1 estimator, and Recon v2.1 estimates of unobserved clonotypes. Generation probabilities for all TCRbeta clonotypes obtained by the gDNA method from four donors were computed using OLGA. TCRdb stores this immuneACCESS table with in-frame sequences only. Part of the clones is absent; in the studies checked, under half of the shortfall reflects unresolved V genes, and no reason is known for the rest. The V and J calls and clone size were taken over from that table, and D and trimming were inferred from the DNA. Here the sample has roughly 410,000 clones; around 96% occur a single time. The ten top clones hold about 0.34% of the sample.

The donors were healthy, HIV-negative adults with no recently reported acute infections or vaccinations. Only Caucasian adults living in Nashville, Tennessee, USA were represented among the donors. The CD8 memory samples were a combination of magnetically selected CD45RO+ cells and CCR7-negative CD45RA+ effector memory (TemRA) cells. Blood was collected by leukapheresis, and PBMCs were isolated by Ficoll-Histopaque density gradient centrifugation and then cryopreserved in liquid nitrogen vapor phase. Analytical flow cytometry was used to check the purity and quantity of every magnetically sorted T cell population. Genomic DNA was isolated from each sorted fraction and quantified by UV absorbance on a Nanodrop 2000c. CDR1 and CDR2 are drawn from the germline V gene: MNHNS, SASEGT. Relative to germline, V is missing 3 bases and J is missing 3 bases, with 8 bases of the junction outside any gene match. Counted from cysteine to phenylalanine, this CDR3 has 15 amino acids. Only CDR3 DNA remains: 45 bases, in frame from the first base.

This clone was seen just once. Its antigen target is currently unknown. Base qualities are not provided; no much larger clone lies one nucleotide away. This chain is built from TRBV6-1 and TRBJ2-7; 7 junctional bases match TRBD2. The sequence was obtained from a man in his thirties or forties in good health. Sequenced: memory CD8+ T cells sorted from blood. This specimen's cell subset or site label, per the study, means: CD45RO+ cells pooled with CCR7-negative TemRA cells. The CDR3 here reads CASSEGGTNHYEQYF. The nucleotide sequence reads TGTGCCAGCAGTGAGGGGGGGACTAACCACTACGAGCAGTACTTC.